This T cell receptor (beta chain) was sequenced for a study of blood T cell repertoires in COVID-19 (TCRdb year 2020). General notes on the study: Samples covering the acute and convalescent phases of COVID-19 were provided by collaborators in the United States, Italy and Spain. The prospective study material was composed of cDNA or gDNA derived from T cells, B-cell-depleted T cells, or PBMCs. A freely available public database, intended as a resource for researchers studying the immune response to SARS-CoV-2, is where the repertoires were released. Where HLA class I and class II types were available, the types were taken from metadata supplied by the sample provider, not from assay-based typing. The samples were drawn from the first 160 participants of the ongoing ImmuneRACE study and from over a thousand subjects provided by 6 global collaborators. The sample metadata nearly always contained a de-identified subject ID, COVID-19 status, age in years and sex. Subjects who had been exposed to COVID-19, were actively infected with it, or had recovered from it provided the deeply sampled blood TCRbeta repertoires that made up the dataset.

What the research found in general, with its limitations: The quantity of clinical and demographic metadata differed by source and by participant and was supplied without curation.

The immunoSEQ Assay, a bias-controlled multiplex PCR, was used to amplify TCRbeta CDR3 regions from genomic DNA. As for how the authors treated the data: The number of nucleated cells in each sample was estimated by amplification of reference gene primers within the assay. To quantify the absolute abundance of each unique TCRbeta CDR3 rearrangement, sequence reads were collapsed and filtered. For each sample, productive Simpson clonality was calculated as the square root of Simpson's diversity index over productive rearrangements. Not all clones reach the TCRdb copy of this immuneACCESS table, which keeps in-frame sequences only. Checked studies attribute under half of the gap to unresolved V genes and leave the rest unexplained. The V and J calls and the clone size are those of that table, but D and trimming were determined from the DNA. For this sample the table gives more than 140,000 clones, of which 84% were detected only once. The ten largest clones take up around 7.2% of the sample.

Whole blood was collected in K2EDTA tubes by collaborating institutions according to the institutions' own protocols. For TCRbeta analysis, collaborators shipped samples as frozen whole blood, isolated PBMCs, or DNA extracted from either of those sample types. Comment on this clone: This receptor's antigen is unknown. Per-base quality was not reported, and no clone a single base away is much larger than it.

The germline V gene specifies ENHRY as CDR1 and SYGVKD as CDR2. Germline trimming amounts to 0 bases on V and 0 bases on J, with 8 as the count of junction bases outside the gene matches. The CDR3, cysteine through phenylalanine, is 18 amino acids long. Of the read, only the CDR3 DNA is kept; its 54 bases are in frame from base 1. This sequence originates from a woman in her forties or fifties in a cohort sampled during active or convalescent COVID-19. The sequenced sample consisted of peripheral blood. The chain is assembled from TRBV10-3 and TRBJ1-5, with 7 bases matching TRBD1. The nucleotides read TGTGCCATCAGTGAGTCTCCTCCGGGACAGAATAGCAATCAGCCCCAGCATTTT. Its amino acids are CAISESPPGQNSNQPQHF.